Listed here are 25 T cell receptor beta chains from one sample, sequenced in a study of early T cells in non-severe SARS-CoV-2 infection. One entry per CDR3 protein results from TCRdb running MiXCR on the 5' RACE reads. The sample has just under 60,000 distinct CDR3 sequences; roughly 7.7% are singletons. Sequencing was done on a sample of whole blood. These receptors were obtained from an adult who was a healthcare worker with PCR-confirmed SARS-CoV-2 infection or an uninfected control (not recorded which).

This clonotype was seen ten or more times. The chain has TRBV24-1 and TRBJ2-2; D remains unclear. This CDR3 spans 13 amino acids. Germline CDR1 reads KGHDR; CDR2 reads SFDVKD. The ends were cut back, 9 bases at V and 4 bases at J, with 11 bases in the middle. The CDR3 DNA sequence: TGTGCCACCGGAAAAGAGGTCACCGGGGAGCTGTTTTTT. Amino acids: CATGKEVTGELFF.

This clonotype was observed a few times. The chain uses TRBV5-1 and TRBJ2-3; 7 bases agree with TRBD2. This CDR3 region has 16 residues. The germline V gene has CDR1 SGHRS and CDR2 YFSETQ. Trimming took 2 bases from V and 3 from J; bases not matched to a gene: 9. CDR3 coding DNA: TGCGCCAGCAGCTTAAGCGGCGGGAGTTTGACAGATACGCAGTATTTT. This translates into CASSLSGGSLTDTQYF.

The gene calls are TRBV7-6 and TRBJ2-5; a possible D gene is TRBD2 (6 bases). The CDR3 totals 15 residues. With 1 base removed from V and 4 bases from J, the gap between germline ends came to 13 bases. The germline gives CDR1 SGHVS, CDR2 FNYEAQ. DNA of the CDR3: TGTGCCAGCAGCTTAGGAAACGGCGGGACAGAGACCCAGTACTTC. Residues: CASSLGNGGTETQYF. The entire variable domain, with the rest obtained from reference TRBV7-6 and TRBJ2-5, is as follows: GAGVSQSPRYKVTKRGQDVALRCDPISGHVSLYWYRQALGQGPEFLTYFNYEAQQDKSGLPNDRFSAERPEGSISTLTIQRTEQRDSAMYRCASSLGNGGTETQYFGPGTRLLVL.

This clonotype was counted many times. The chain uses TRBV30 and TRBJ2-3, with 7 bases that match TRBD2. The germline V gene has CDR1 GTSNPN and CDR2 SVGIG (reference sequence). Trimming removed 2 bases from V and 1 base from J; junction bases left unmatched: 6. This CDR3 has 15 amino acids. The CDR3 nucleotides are TGTGCCTGGAGTCTAAGCGGGATTGGCACAGATACGCAGTATTTT. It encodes CAWSLSGIGTDTQYF.

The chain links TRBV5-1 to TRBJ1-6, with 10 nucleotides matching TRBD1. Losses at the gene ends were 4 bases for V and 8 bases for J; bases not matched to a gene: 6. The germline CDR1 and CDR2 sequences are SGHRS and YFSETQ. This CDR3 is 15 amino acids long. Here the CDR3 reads CASSPGTGADSPLHF. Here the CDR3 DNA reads TGCGCCAGCAGCCCCGGGACAGGGGCGGATTCACCCCTCCACTTT.

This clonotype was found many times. Here the CDR3 DNA reads TGTGCCAGCAGCGGACTAGCGCCAGGAGTTGAGTTCTTC. Translation: CASSGLAPGVEFF. The chain joins TRBV12-3 or TRBV12-4 to TRBJ2-1; 9 positions agree with TRBD2. V lost 6 bases, J lost 14 bases, and 11 bases stayed unmatched. The CDR3 has 13 amino acids.

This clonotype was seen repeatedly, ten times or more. CDR3 in amino acids: CASSINSEQFF. CDR3 coding DNA: TGTGCCAGTAGTATAAACAGTGAGCAGTTCTTC. V usage is TRBV19 and J usage is TRBJ2-1; D gene uncertain. This CDR3 has 11 residues. Germline loops: CDR1 LNHDA, CDR2 SQIVND (reference sequence). The germline V and J ends were trimmed by 2 bases and 9 bases, with 5 bases remaining between them.

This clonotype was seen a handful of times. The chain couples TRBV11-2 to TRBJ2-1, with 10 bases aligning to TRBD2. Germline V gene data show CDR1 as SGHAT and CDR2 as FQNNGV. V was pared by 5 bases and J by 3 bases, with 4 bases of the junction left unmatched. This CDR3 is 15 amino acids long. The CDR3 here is CASSAGLAVYNEQFF. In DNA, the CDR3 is TGTGCCAGCAGCGCCGGACTAGCGGTCTACAATGAGCAGTTCTTC.

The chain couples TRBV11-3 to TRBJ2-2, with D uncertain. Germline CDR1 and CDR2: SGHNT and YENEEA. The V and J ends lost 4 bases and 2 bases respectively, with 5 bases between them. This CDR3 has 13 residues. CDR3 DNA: TGTGCCAGCAGCTCCCTCAACACCGGGGAGCTGTTTTTT. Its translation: CASSSLNTGELFF.

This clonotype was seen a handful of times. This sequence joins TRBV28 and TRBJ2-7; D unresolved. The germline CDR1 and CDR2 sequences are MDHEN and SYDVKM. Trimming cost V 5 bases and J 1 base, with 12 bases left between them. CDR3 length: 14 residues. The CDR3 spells CASSVPWSSYEQYF. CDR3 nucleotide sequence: TGTGCCAGCAGTGTTCCCTGGAGTTCCTACGAGCAGTACTTC.

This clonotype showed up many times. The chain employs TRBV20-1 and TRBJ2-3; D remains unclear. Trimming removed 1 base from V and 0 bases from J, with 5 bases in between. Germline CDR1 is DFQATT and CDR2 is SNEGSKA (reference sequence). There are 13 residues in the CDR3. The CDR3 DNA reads TGCAGTGCTAGAGTCGGGAGCACAGATACGCAGTATTTT. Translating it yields CSARVGSTDTQYF.

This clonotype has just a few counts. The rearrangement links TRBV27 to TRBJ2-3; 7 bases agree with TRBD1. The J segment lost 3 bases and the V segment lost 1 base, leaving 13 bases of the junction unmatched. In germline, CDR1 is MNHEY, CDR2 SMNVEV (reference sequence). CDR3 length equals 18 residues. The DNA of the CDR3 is TGTGCCAGCAGTTTATGGGGAAGGGGGCTTATTGAGACAGATACGCAGTATTTT. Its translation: CASSLWGRGLIETDTQYF.

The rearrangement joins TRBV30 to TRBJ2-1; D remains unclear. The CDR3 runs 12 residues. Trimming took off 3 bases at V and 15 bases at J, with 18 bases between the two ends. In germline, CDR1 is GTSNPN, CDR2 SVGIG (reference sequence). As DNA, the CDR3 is TGTGCCTGGAGAGAACAAGCCGGGCCCGGGTTCTTC. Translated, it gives CAWREQAGPGFF.

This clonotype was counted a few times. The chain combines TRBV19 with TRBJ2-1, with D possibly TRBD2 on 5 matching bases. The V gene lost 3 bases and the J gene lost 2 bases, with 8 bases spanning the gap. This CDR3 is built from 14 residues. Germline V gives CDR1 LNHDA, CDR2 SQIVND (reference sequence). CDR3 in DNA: TGTGCCAGTAGTATCGGAGGCCCCTACAATGAGCAGTTCTTC. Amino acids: CASSIGGPYNEQFF.

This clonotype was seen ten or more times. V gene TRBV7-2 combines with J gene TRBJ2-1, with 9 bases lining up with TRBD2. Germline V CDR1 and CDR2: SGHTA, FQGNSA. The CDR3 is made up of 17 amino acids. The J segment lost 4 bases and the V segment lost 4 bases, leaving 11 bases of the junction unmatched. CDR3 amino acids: CASSSVGGRARYNEQFF. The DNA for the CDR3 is TGTGCCAGCAGCTCCGTTGGCGGGAGGGCCAGGTACAATGAGCAGTTCTTC.

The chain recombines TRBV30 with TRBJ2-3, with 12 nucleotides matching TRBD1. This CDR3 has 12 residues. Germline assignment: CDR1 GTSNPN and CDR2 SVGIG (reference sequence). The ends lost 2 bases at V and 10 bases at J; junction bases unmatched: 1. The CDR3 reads CAWSWDRGPQYF. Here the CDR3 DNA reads TGTGCCTGGAGTTGGGACAGGGGGCCGCAGTATTTT.

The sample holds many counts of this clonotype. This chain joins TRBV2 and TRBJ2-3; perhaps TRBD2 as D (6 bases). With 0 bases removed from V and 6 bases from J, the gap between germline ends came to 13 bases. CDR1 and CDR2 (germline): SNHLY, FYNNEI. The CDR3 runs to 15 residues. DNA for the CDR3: TGTGCCAGCAGTGAAGCCCCACGGGAGCCGGATACGCAGTATTTT. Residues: CASSEAPREPDTQYF.

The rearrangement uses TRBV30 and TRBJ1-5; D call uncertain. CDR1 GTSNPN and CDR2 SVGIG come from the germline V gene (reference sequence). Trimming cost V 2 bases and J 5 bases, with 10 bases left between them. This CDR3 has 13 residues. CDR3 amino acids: CAWSRPVDQPQHF. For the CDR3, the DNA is TGTGCCTGGAGTCGTCCCGTAGATCAGCCCCAGCATTTT. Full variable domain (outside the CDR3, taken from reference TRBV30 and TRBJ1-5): SQTIHQWPATLVQPVGSPLSLECTVEGTSNPNLYWYRQAAGRGLQLLFYSVGIGQISSEVPQNLSASRPQDRQFILSSKKLLLSDSGFYLCAWSRPVDQPQHFGDGTRLSIL.

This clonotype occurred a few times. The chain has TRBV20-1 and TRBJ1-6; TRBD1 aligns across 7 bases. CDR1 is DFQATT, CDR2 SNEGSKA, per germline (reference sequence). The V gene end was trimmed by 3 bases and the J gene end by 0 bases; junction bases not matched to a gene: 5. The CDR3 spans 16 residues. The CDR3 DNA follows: TGCAGTGCTAGTCCAGGGGGTAGCTCCTATAATTCACCCCTCCACTTT. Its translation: CSASPGGSSYNSPLHF.

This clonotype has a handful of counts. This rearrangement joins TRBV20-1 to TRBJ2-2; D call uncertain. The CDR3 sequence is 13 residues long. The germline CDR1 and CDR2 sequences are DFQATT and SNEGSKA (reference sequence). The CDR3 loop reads CARQRSNTGELFF. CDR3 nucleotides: TGCGCCCGCCAGAGGTCGAACACCGGGGAGCTGTTTTTT.

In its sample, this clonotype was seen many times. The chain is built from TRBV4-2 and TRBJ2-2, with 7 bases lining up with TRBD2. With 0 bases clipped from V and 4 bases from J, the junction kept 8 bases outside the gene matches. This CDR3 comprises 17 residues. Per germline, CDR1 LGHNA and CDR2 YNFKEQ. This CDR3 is CASSQDLFGGSTGELFF. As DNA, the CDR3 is TGTGCCAGCAGCCAAGACCTCTTCGGGGGGAGCACCGGGGAGCTGTTTTTT.

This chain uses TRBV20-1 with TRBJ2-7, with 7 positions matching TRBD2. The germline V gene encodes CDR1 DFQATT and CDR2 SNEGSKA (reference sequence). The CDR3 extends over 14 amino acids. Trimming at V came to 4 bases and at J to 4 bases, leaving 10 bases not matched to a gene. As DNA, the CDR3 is TGCAGTGCTAAAAATCCGCTAGCGGTTTACGAGCAGTACTTC. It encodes CSAKNPLAVYEQYF.

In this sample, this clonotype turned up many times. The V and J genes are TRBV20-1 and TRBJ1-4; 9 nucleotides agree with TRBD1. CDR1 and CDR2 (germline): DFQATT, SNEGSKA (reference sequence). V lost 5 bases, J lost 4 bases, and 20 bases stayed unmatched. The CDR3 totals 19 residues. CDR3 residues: CSAAPRGVTGTGYNEKLFF. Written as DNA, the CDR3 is TGCAGTGCTGCCCCGCGGGGGGTTACCGGGACAGGGTATAATGAAAAACTGTTTTTT.

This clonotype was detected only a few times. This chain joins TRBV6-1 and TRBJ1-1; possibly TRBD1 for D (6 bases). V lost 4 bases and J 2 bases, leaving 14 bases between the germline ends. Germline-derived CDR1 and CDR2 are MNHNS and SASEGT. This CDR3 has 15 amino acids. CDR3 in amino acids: CASSGGSTGNTEAFF. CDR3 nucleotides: TGTGCCAGCAGTGGTGGCTCGACAGGCAACACTGAAGCTTTCTTT.

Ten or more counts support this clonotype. CDR3 sequence (DNA): TGTGCCAGCAGATGGACGGGGGGAACAACTAATGAAAAACTGTTTTTT. This translates into CASRWTGGTTNEKLFF. The V gene is TRBV6-1, the J gene TRBJ1-4, with D tentatively TRBD1 (5 bases). V was shortened by 6 bases and J by 0 bases, with 14 bases between the two germline ends. This CDR3 region has 16 residues. Looked up from germline, CDR1 is MNHNS and CDR2 is SASEGT.